The clone carrying this T cell receptor beta chain was seen repeatedly, ten times or more. Uncontrolled infections, other autoimmune diseases, pregnancy or lactation led to exclusion of patients. RNA transcripts provided the source from which TCR beta CDR3 regions were amplified. First-round RT-PCR of the TCR CDR3 relied on the HTBI primer set. TCRdb itself ran the multiplex PCR reads through MiXCR, one entry per CDR3 protein. The sample consists of some 92,000 distinct CDR3 sequences, 35% to 45% of them appearing once. This sample was included in a study of T cells in Graves' hyperthyroidism and ophthalmopathy. The junction had 12 bases not matched to a gene; V was cut back by 6 bases and J by 1 base. Germline CDR1 ENHRY, CDR2 SYGVKD. The CDR3 sequence is 16 residues long.

The rearrangement links TRBV10-3 to TRBJ2-7; TRBD2 agrees at 7 bases. The source is a woman in her thirties with Graves' hyperthyroidism. Input material: peripheral blood or thyroid tissue (not recorded which). In DNA, the CDR3 is TGTGCCATCAGCCCCGGTGGCGGGAGATTTTCCTACGAGCAGTACTTC. Translating it yields CAISPGGGRFSYEQYF.